This T cell receptor beta chain was observed in a study of cytomegalovirus exposure and HLA in healthy donors. Study context: The same platform as the roughly 700 first-cohort repertoires was used for the 130 or so validation repertoires, a later analysis reported.

These donors were members of the approximately 110-subject validation cohort, a group separate from the approximately 680-subject first cohort. Germline CDR1 reads GTSNPN; CDR2 reads SVGIG (reference sequence). The junction had 10 bases not matched to a gene; V was cut back by 3 bases and J by 4 bases. This CDR3 contains 15 residues. This clone has only a few counts. Its cognate antigen is unknown. Study-wide results and caveats: Listed as cytomegalovirus-associated were 150 to 200 TCR beta chains.

Some clones are missing from TCRdb's copy, which holds only in-frame ones; the method was immunoSEQ multiplex PCR. The table lists 220,000 or so clones, around 80% of them singletons. Material: PBMCs. The genes are TRBV30 and TRBJ1-2, with 8 bases that match TRBD1. The sequence came from a woman younger than 45 in good health and CMV-seropositive. This chain's CDR3 is CAWRGTGTGPYGYTF. DNA for the CDR3: TGTGCCTGGAGAGGAACCGGGACAGGTCCCTATGGCTACACCTTC.